These 15 T cell receptor beta chains were all obtained from the same sample, sequenced in a study of response to subunit inactivated influenza vaccine. TCRdb reprocessed the RT-PCR reads via MiXCR and lists one record per CDR3 protein. The sample carries 150,000 to 200,000 distinct CDR3 sequences, 12% recorded once. These same records also appear under a second study, on T cells expressing NK-cell markers. This second study says: It was by 5'RACE template switching with UMIs that TCR beta cDNA was made.

The material sequenced was CD8+ T cells sorted from PBMCs, taken about 13 days after vaccination. The receptor source for this set is a man aged 50 to 59 who received an inactivated influenza vaccine.

The genes are TRBV7-9 and TRBJ2-3; 7 bases agree with TRBD1. The CDR3 has 13 residues. The ends lost 5 bases at V and 5 bases at J; junction bases unmatched: 4. Germline V CDR1 and CDR2: SEHNR, FQNEAQ (reference sequence). As DNA, the CDR3 is TGTGCCAGCAGCGACGACAGGGTAGATACGCAGTATTTT. It encodes CASSDDRVDTQYF. The whole variable domain, remainder taken from reference TRBV7-9 and TRBJ2-3, is DTGVSQNPRHKITKRGQNVTFRCDPISEHNRLYWYRQTLGQGPEFLTYFQNEAQLEKSRLLSDRFSAERPKGSFSTLEIQRTEQGDSAMYLCASSDDRVDTQYFGPGTRLTVL.

The count of this clonotype is one. The chain couples TRBV3-1 to TRBJ2-7, with 7 bases aligning to TRBD2. J lost 0 bases, V lost 2 bases, and 7 bases had no gene match. Looked up from germline, CDR1 is LGHDT and CDR2 is YNNKEL (reference sequence). The CDR3 has 16 residues. The CDR3: CASSQPAGVPSYEQYF. CDR3 in DNA: TGTGCCAGCAGCCAACCCGCGGGGGTACCCTCCTACGAGCAGTACTTC.

This clonotype occurred a few times. This chain joins TRBV12-3 or TRBV12-4 and TRBJ1-5; TRBD1 is a possible D gene (5 bases). CDR3 length: 14 amino acids. Trimming took 6 bases from V and 0 from J, leaving 9 bases between them. Here the CDR3 reads CASRLDSSNQPQHF. DNA for the CDR3: TGTGCCAGCAGGCTAGACAGTAGCAATCAGCCCCAGCATTTT.

This clonotype showed up just a few times. This chain joins TRBV6-5 and TRBJ2-3; TRBD2 aligns across 10 bases. CDR1 MNHEY and CDR2 SVGAGI come from the germline V gene. Trimming took 4 bases from V and 2 from J; bases not matched to a gene: 6. The CDR3 runs to 16 residues. The chain's CDR3 is CASSSDTSGVTDTQYF. The CDR3 bases are TGTGCCAGCAGTTCCGATACTAGCGGGGTCACAGATACGCAGTATTTT.

This clonotype showed up just a few times. V usage is TRBV25-1 and J usage is TRBJ1-3; no reliable D call. V shed 1 base and J shed 0 bases, with 7 bases lying between them. The germline gives CDR1 MGHDK, CDR2 SYGVNS. This CDR3 spans 15 amino acids. CDR3 nucleotides: TGTGCCAGCAGTGAATGGTCCTACTCTGGAAACACCATATATTTT. Translation gives CASSEWSYSGNTIYF. Using reference TRBV25-1 and TRBJ1-3 for the parts outside the CDR3, the full variable domain is EADIYQTPRYLVIGTGKKITLECSQTMGHDKMYWYQQDPGMELHLIHYSYGVNSTEKGDLSSESTVSRIRTEHFPLTLESARPSHTSQYLCASSEWSYSGNTIYFGEGSWLTVV.

This clonotype appeared many times. The chain carries TRBV12-3 or TRBV12-4 and TRBJ1-2; D is perhaps TRBD1 (5 bases). The CDR3 runs 14 residues. Trimming took off 3 bases at V and 5 bases at J, with 13 bases between the two ends. DNA for the CDR3: TGTGCCAGCAGTTTCGGCAGGGTGGATTATGGCTACACCTTC. Protein: CASSFGRVDYGYTF.

Written as DNA, the CDR3 is TGCGCCAGCAGCCAAGATTGGGGGGGCCAGCCCCAGCATTTT. As protein: CASSQDWGGQPQHF. The gene calls are TRBV4-3 and TRBJ1-5, with a possible D match to TRBD1 (6 bases). Germline CDR1 and CDR2: LGHNA and YSLEER. Trimming took off 0 bases at V and 7 bases at J, with 10 bases between the two ends. The CDR3 is 14 residues long.

This clonotype was counted ten times or more. This rearrangement joins TRBV7-9 to TRBJ2-5; no clear D. Deletions cut 3 bases from V and 2 bases from J, with 7 bases between. The CDR3 is 13 amino acids. Germline lookup yields CDR1 SEHNR and CDR2 FQNEAQ (reference sequence). In DNA form, the CDR3 reads TGTGCCAGCAGCTTCTCGCGTCAAGAGACCCAGTACTTC. Protein sequence: CASSFSRQETQYF.

The chain has TRBV4-3 and TRBJ2-3; D may be TRBD2 (6 bases). The germline V gene has CDR1 LGHNA and CDR2 YSLEER. CDR3 length: 15 residues. V lost 4 bases, J lost 6 bases, and 17 bases lay in between. The CDR3 protein is CASSLYSGGADTQYF. The CDR3, as DNA: TGCGCCAGCAGCCTCTACAGCGGAGGGGCCGATACGCAGTATTTT.

In its sample, this clonotype was seen a few times. The chain employs TRBV12-3 or TRBV12-4 and TRBJ2-1, with D possibly being TRBD2 (5 bases). V was trimmed by 6 bases and J by 2 bases, leaving 11 bases between them. The CDR3 runs to 14 residues. This CDR3 reads CASSQISAYNEQFF. The CDR3 DNA sequence: TGTGCCAGCAGCCAGATTAGCGCCTACAATGAGCAGTTCTTC.

This clonotype was counted at least ten times. V gene TRBV7-9 combines with J gene TRBJ1-2; the D is unclear. CDR1 SEHNR and CDR2 FQNEAQ come from the germline V gene (reference sequence). The CDR3 extends over 12 amino acids. V was clipped by 0 bases and J by 7 bases, with 6 bases between them. DNA for the CDR3: TGTGCCAGCAGCTTAGCCCTCTTTGGCTACACCTTC. Its translation: CASSLALFGYTF. The complete variable domain, with remaining parts taken from reference TRBV7-9 and TRBJ1-2, reads DTGVSQNPRHKITKRGQNVTFRCDPISEHNRLYWYRQTLGQGPEFLTYFQNEAQLEKSRLLSDRFSAERPKGSFSTLEIQRTEQGDSAMYLCASSLALFGYTFGSGTRLTVV.

This clonotype occurred a few times. The V gene is TRBV9, the J gene TRBJ1-6; D may be TRBD1 (6 bases). Germline lookup yields CDR1 SGDLS and CDR2 YYNGEE. The V end lost 0 bases, the J end lost 4 bases, and 8 bases lay between the germline ends. The CDR3 contains 15 residues. The CDR3, as DNA: TGTGCCAGCAGCGTAGAGGGGGATTATAATTCACCCCTCCACTTT. This translates into CASSVEGDYNSPLHF.

The gene calls are TRBV15 and TRBJ2-7, with D possibly called TRBD1 or TRBD2 (5 bases each). Germline-derived CDR1 and CDR2 are LNHNV and YYDKDF (reference sequence). The CDR3 is 15 amino acids. V was trimmed by 4 bases and J by 2 bases, leaving 15 bases between them. CDR3 amino acids: CATSNRDGGPYEQYF. DNA of the CDR3: TGTGCCACCAGCAACCGGGACGGTGGACCCTACGAGCAGTACTTC.

This clonotype has just a few counts. The chain couples TRBV6-1 to TRBJ2-2; the match to TRBD2 covers 7 bases. The CDR3 runs 15 residues. CDR1 is MNHNS and CDR2 is SASEGT in the germline V gene. V was pared by 7 bases and J by 9 bases, with 14 bases of the junction left unmatched. The CDR3 sequence: CASTLLADASWELFF. The CDR3 nucleotides read TGTGCCAGCACACTTCTAGCGGACGCGAGCTGGGAGCTGTTTTTT.

This clonotype was seen a few times. The genes are TRBV12-3 or TRBV12-4 and TRBJ1-2, with no clear D. V lost 5 bases and J 5 bases, leaving 21 bases between the germline ends. CDR3 size: 16 residues. CDR3 loop: CASSPSLSSFGYGYTF. The CDR3 DNA reads as TGTGCCAGCAGTCCTAGCCTCAGCTCTTTCGGGTATGGCTACACCTTC.